The sequence of this TCR beta chain was determined in a study of identical twins. A universal primer site was created by template switching, with the cDNA bearing unique molecular identifiers. TCRdb re-analysed the 5' RACE reads in MiXCR, keeping a single row per CDR3 protein. The sample yields around 100,000 distinct CDR3 sequences, under 6.5% seen once. This clonotype was counted at least ten times. Its cognate antigen is unknown. Study-wide points: Zero-insertion results could be subject to partial confounding by invariant MAIT and iNKT cells. With monozygotic twins, out-of-frame TCR alpha sharing exceeded what models estimated. Whereas memory repertoires showed no such difference, abundant cord blood beta clonotypes carried fewer insertions.

V lost 1 base and J 3 bases, leaving 6 bases between the germline ends. CDR3 size: 13 residues. The source is a woman aged 50 to 65 in good health. Input material: memory T cells sorted from blood. The rearrangement joins TRBV12-3 or TRBV12-4 to TRBJ1-1; tentatively, D is TRBD1 (6 bases). The CDR3 here is CASSLDRDTEAFF. DNA of the CDR3: TGTGCCAGCAGTTTAGACAGGGACACTGAAGCTTTCTTT.